This T cell receptor beta chain was observed in a study of blood T cell repertoires in COVID-19. About the research overall: The analysed material was cDNA or gDNA that came from T cells, B-cell-depleted T cells, or PBMCs.

In the original analysis: Counts of nucleated cells, estimated from reference gene primer amplification, were obtained. Sequenced by immunoSEQ multiplex PCR; TCRdb stores in-frame clones only, minus some. V and J calls and clone size are as listed in that table; D and trimming were resolved from the DNA. The sample lists some 12,000 clones, roughly 80% occurring once. V shed 5 bases and J 2 bases; nucleotides not matched to a gene: 9. CDR3 length: 16 amino acids. CDR1 SGHNT and CDR2 YENEEA come from the germline V gene. This chain connects TRBV11-3 to TRBJ2-3; 8 nucleotides line up with TRBD2. The origin of this receptor is a woman aged 60-75 years with acute or convalescent COVID-19. Source material: peripheral blood. CDR3 sequence: CASSIGGGRSTDTQYF. The CDR3 coding sequence is TGTGCCAGCAGCATCGGGGGGGGCCGGTCCACAGATACGCAGTATTTT.